A single sample is the source of the 7 T cell receptor beta chains below, sequenced in a study of neurological immune-mediated disorders. TCRdb independently ran MiXCR on the 5' RACE reads; one entry per CDR3 protein. This table holds fewer than 75,000 distinct CDR3 sequences, less than 5.5% found once. Sequencing was done on a sample of PBMCs. The origin of the receptors is a man under 40 with multiple sclerosis.

This clonotype has a count of ten or more. The chain uses TRBV20-1 and TRBJ1-2; the D is unclear. Per the germline V gene, CDR1 is DFQATT and CDR2 is SNEGSKA (reference sequence). The V end was cut by 0 bases, the J end by 1 base, with 15 bases between. The CDR3 extends over 16 amino acids. The CDR3: CSARDPAEGINYGYTF. CDR3 nucleotides: TGCAGTGCTAGAGATCCGGCCGAAGGAATTAACTATGGCTACACCTTC.

This clonotype was detected many times. V and J are TRBV5-1 and TRBJ2-2; possible D gene TRBD1, 5 bases. Per germline, CDR1 SGHRS and CDR2 YFSETQ. The CDR3 sequence is 15 residues long. The V and J ends lost 0 bases and 0 bases respectively, with 6 bases between them. CDR3 nucleotide sequence: TGCGCCAGCAGCTTGGGGACAACGAACACCGGGGAGCTGTTTTTT. Its protein is CASSLGTTNTGELFF.

The DNA of the CDR3 is TGTGCCACAACACCCGGGACAGGCTACAATCAGCCCCAGCATTTT. Translating gives CATTPGTGYNQPQHF. V is TRBV6-6 and J is TRBJ1-5; 8 bases are a match to TRBD1. After removal of 10 bases from V and 3 bases from J, the junction contained 11 bases not matched to a gene. Per the germline V gene, CDR1 is MNHNY and CDR2 is SVGAGI (reference sequence). This CDR3 spans 15 amino acids.

This clonotype came up many times. The V call is TRBV9, the J call TRBJ1-1; possibly TRBD1 for D (5 bases). CDR1 SGDLS and CDR2 YYNGEE come from the germline V gene. The V end lost 0 bases, the J end lost 5 bases, and 14 bases lay between the germline ends. This CDR3 is 15 amino acids long. The CDR3 spells CASSVAWGEGTEAFF. CDR3 in DNA: TGTGCCAGCAGCGTAGCTTGGGGGGAAGGAACTGAAGCTTTCTTT.

Many counts were recorded for this clonotype. The chain is built from TRBV20-1 and TRBJ2-7; D is uncertain. The CDR3 is made up of 12 amino acids. The V and J ends lost 6 bases and 1 base respectively, with 10 bases between them. Germline-derived CDR1 and CDR2 are DFQATT and SNEGSKA (reference sequence). As DNA, the CDR3 is TGCAGTGCCTCGGGCAGTTCCTACGAGCAGTACGTC. Residues: CSASGSSYEQYV.

This clonotype was observed at least ten times. The V gene is TRBV20-1, the J gene TRBJ2-5; TRBD2 matches at 8 bases. With V trimmed by 1 base and J by 5 bases, 12 bases remained unmatched. This CDR3 region has 16 residues. From germline, CDR1 is DFQATT and CDR2 SNEGSKA (reference sequence). This CDR3 reads CSARGRGGGPWETQYF. The CDR3, as DNA: TGCAGTGCTAGAGGACGGGGCGGGGGGCCCTGGGAGACCCAGTACTTC.

This clonotype occurred many times. The chain has TRBV2 and TRBJ2-7; D unresolved. Germline CDR1 and CDR2: SNHLY and FYNNEI. The CDR3 contains 11 residues. Trimming cost V 4 bases and J 4 bases, with 5 bases left between them. CDR3 amino acids: CASSARYEQYF. CDR3 nucleotides: TGTGCCAGCAGTGCCAGATACGAGCAGTACTTC. Full variable domain (outside the CDR3, taken from reference TRBV2 and TRBJ2-7): EPEVTQTPSHQVTQMGQEVILRCVPISNHLYFYWYRQILGQKVEFLVSFYNNEISEKSEIFDDQFSVERPDGSNFTLKIRSTKLEDSAMYFCASSARYEQYFGPGTRLTVT.